This T cell receptor (beta chain) was sequenced during a study of blood T cell repertoires in COVID-19. Data came from immunoSEQ multiplex PCR; TCRdb stores just in-frame clones and leaves some out. The table lists 56,000 or so clones, about nine tenths of them singletons, with 28% in the top ten. Trimming took off 2 bases at V and 1 base at J, with 6 bases between the two ends. This CDR3 region has 15 residues. From germline, CDR1 is MDHEN and CDR2 SYDVKM. The source of this sequence is a human donor in a cohort sampled during active COVID-19. Material for sequencing was peripheral blood. The V call is TRBV28, the J call TRBJ2-6; D ambiguous. The CDR3 loop reads CASSLLLSGANVLTF. In DNA form, the CDR3 reads TGTGCCAGCAGTTTACTCCTATCTGGGGCCAACGTCCTGACTTTC.